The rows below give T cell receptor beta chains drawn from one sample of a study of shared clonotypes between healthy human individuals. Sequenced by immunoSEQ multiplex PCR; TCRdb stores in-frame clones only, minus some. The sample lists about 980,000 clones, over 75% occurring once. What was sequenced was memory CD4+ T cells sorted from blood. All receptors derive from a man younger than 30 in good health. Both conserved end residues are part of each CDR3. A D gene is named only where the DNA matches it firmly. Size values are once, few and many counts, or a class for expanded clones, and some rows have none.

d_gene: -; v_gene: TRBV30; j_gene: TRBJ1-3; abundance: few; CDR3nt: TGTGCCTTGGGGACGGCTGGAAACACCATATATTTT; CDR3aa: CALGTAGNTIYF
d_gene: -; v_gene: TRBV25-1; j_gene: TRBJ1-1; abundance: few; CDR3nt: TGTGCCAGCAGTGAAGCTCACCAGATTGAAGCTTTCTTT; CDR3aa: CASSEAHQIEAFF
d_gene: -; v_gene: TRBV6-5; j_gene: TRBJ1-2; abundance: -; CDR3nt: TGTGCCAGCAGTACCCCCGGGCAGGGCAACTATGGCTACACCTTC; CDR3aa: CASSTPGQGNYGYTF
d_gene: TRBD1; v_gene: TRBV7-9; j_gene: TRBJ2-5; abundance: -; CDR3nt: TGTGCCAGCAGCTTGGCCGGGACAGGGGGCTGGGAGACCCAGTACTTC; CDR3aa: CASSLAGTGGWETQYF
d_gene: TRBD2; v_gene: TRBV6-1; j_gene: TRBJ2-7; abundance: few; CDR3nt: TGTGCCAGCAGTCCGGGACTAGCGGGCTTGAACGAGCAGTACTTC; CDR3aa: CASSPGLAGLNEQYF
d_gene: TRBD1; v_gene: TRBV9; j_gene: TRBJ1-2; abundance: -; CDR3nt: TGTGCCAGCAGCGTAGCCCCCGGACAGGGTTATGGCTACACCTTC; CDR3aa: CASSVAPGQGYGYTF
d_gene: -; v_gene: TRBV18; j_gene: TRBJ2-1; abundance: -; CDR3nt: TGTGCCAGCTCCCACGGTAACAATGAGCAGTTCTTC; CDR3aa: CASSHGNNEQFF
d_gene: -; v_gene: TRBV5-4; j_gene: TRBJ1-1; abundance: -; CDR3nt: TGTGCCAGCAGCCTGGGGGTTTCCGACACTGAAGCTTTCTTT; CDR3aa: CASSLGVSDTEAFF
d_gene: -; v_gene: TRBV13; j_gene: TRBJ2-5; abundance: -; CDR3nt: TGTGCCAGCAGCTTATGGGGGGCCGGGGAGACCCAGTACTTC; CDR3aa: CASSLWGAGETQYF
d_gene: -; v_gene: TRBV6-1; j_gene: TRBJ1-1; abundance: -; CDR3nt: TGTGCCAGCGAACAGGGTCTTTCTTCCACTGAAGCTTTCTTT; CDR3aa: CASEQGLSSTEAFF
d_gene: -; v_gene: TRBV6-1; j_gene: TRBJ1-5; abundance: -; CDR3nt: TGTGCCCCCCTTAGTGGTCGTCAGCCCCAGCATTTT; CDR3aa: CAPLSGRQPQHF
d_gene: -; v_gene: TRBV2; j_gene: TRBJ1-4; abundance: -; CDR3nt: TGTGCCAGCAGTGACGGACCGCGTAAACTGTTTTTT; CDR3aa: CASSDGPRKLFF
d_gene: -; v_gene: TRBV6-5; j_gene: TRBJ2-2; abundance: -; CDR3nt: TGTGCCAGCAGTTACTCGATTGGGGCGAACACCGGGGAGCTGTTTTTT; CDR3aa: CASSYSIGANTGELFF
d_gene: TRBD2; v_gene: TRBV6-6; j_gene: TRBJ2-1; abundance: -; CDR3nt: TGTGCCAGCAGTTACTCGCCCGGGACTAGGGGAAATGAGCAGTTCTTC; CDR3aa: CASSYSPGTRGNEQFF
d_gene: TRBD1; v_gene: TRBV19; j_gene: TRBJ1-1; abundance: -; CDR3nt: TGTGCCAGTAGACCGGGACAGGGGACTGAAGCTTTCTTT; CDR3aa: CASRPGQGTEAFF